The clone carrying this T cell receptor (beta chain) was counted a single time. Here immunoSEQ multiplex PCR was the method, and the copy in TCRdb shows in-frame clones only, minus some. The repertoire holds approximately 1.5 million clones, with approximately 98% as singletons. The sample is drawn from a study of shared clonotypes between healthy human individuals. The clonotype comes from a man aged 25-45 years in good health. Sequencing input: naive CD4+ T cells sorted from blood. The subset was: CD45RA+ positively selected.

The CDR3, as DNA: TGCGCCAGCAGCACTTTGGCGGGAACCAATGAGCAGTTCTTC. Its translation is CASSTLAGTNEQFF. The V call is TRBV5-1, the J call TRBJ2-1; D perhaps matches TRBD2 (6 bases). The CDR3 is 14 residues long. Germline V CDR1 and CDR2: SGHRS, YFSETQ. V was shortened by 4 bases and J by 6 bases, with 14 bases between the two germline ends. The whole variable domain, remainder taken from reference TRBV5-1 and TRBJ2-1, is KAGVTQTPRYLIKTRGQQVTLSCSPISGHRSVSWYQQTPGQGLQFLFEYFSETQRNKGNFPGRFSGRQFSNSRSEMNVSTLELGDSALYLCASSTLAGTNEQFFGPGTRLTVL.